A single sample is the source of the 30 T cell receptor beta chains below, sequenced in a study of T cell responses to AZD1222 COVID-19 vaccine. Profiling relied on immunoSEQ multiplex PCR, and the TCRdb table lists in-frame clones only, not all of them. The sample records 84,000 or so clones, 75% to 95% being singletons. The material was peripheral blood, obtained 28 days after the second AZD1222 dose. These receptors were collected from an adult who received the AZD1222 COVID-19 vaccine.

The chain links TRBV12-3 or TRBV12-4 to TRBJ1-3; D is undetermined. With 9 bases removed from V and 1 base from J, the gap between germline ends came to 7 bases. This CDR3 is 12 amino acids long. The CDR3 nucleotides read TGTGCCAGTAGTGCGTCTGGAAACACCATATATTTT. It encodes CASSASGNTIYF.

The chain employs TRBV11-2 and TRBJ1-5; TRBD1 aligns across 8 bases. Looked up from germline, CDR1 is SGHAT and CDR2 is FQNNGV. The CDR3 length is 14 residues. V lost 4 bases to trimming and J lost 7 bases; unmatched junction nucleotides: 6. The CDR3 DNA sequence: TGTGCCAGCAGCTACTCAGGGGGCCACCAGCCCCAGCATTTT. Its translation is CASSYSGGHQPQHF.

The rearrangement joins TRBV3-1 (or the pseudogene TRBV3-2) to TRBJ1-4, with a possible D match to TRBD1 (5 bases). Germline assignment: CDR1 LGHDT and CDR2 YNNKEL (reference sequence). The CDR3 consists of 15 residues. V was trimmed by 4 bases and J by 2 bases, leaving 11 bases between them. The CDR3 sequence is CASSPGTATNEKLFF. In nucleotides, the CDR3 is TGTGCCAGCAGCCCAGGGACCGCGACTAATGAAAAACTGTTTTTT.

This sequence joins TRBV3-1 (or the pseudogene TRBV3-2) and TRBJ1-1; D not resolved. V lost 0 bases, J lost 1 base, and 6 bases lay in between. Germline assignment: CDR1 LGHDT and CDR2 YNNKEL (reference sequence). CDR3 size: 14 residues. The CDR3 DNA sequence: TGTGCCAGCAGCCAAGATTGGGGGAACACTGAAGCTTTCTTT. Its translation: CASSQDWGNTEAFF.

As to this clone: At one of its ends the junction is not consistent with the germline gene, which may arise from a read error. The chain combines TRBV6-5 with TRBJ2-2; no reliable D call. The CDR3 extends over 12 amino acids. CDR1 and CDR2 (germline): MNHEY, SVGAGI. The CDR3 protein is CASSWNSGELFF. CDR3 bases: TGTGCCAGCAGTTGGAACTCCGGGGAGCTGTTTTTT.

The chain employs TRBV3-1 (or the pseudogene TRBV3-2) and TRBJ2-5; 9 bases are a match to TRBD1. The CDR3 has 14 amino acids. Germline lookup yields CDR1 LGHDT and CDR2 YNNKEL (reference sequence). Trimming at V came to 3 bases and at J to 8 bases, leaving 7 bases not matched to a gene. CDR3 sequence: CASSQRDREFTQYF. CDR3 DNA: TGTGCCAGCAGCCAGAGGGACAGGGAATTCACCCAGTACTTC.

This chain joins TRBV11-3 and TRBJ1-1; tentative D call: TRBD1 (5 bases). Germline V gene lookup returns CDR1 SGHNT and CDR2 YENEEA. The V gene lost 5 bases and the J gene lost 7 bases, with 14 bases spanning the gap. The CDR3 has 13 residues. The CDR3 DNA sequence: TGTGCCAGCAGCCCCCGGTCGGGGGTTGAAGCTTTCTTT. Its translation is CASSPRSGVEAFF.

The table lists this clone with a count of one. The V gene is TRBV5-1, the J gene TRBJ2-7, with 12 bases that match TRBD1. This CDR3 is 14 amino acids long. Germline V gene data show CDR1 as SGHRS and CDR2 as YFSETQ. After removal of 4 bases from V and 7 bases from J, the junction contained 6 bases not matched to a gene. CDR3 loop: CASSVGQGADEQYF. DNA for the CDR3: TGCGCCAGCAGCGTGGGACAGGGGGCTGATGAGCAGTACTTC.

The chain is built from TRBV6-5 and TRBJ2-7; 8 nucleotides line up with TRBD1. Germline CDR1 MNHEY, CDR2 SVGAGI. Trimming at V came to 6 bases and at J to 4 bases, leaving 8 bases not matched to a gene. The CDR3 extends over 14 amino acids. The CDR3 here is CASSRTGKVYEQYF. The CDR3 DNA is TGTGCCAGCAGCCGGACAGGGAAGGTTTACGAGCAGTACTTC.

V usage is TRBV12-3 or TRBV12-4 and J usage is TRBJ2-7, with 8 bases fitting TRBD1. This CDR3 contains 13 residues. Trimming removed 5 bases from V and 2 bases from J; junction bases left unmatched: 2. In DNA, the CDR3 is TGTGCCAGCAGTGGACAGGGACCCTACGAGCAGTACTTC. Protein: CASSGQGPYEQYF.

The chain recombines TRBV24-1 with TRBJ1-2; D gene ambiguous. The length of the CDR3 is 14 residues. Looked up from germline, CDR1 is KGHDR and CDR2 is SFDVKD. V was cut by 3 bases and J by 2 bases, with 9 bases left in between. The chain's CDR3 is CATSDDRSNYGYTF. The CDR3 nucleotides are TGTGCCACCAGTGATGATCGGTCGAACTATGGCTACACCTTC.

V is TRBV5-1 and J is TRBJ1-1; 7 bases line up with TRBD1. Germline V CDR1 and CDR2: SGHRS, YFSETQ. V was pared by 4 bases and J by 3 bases, with 9 bases of the junction left unmatched. The CDR3 is made up of 15 amino acids. CDR3 DNA: TGCGCCAGCAGCGGATCAGGGGGTTGGGACACTGAAGCTTTCTTT. Protein: CASSGSGGWDTEAFF.

The chain is built from TRBV15 and TRBJ1-4; D is unresolved. In germline, CDR1 is LNHNV, CDR2 YYDKDF (reference sequence). The CDR3 extends over 15 amino acids. V gave up 6 bases and J gave up 8 bases, with 19 bases separating them. Here the CDR3 DNA reads TGTGCCACCAGTCGTACGCCGTCAGGAGGGGAAAAACTGTTTTTT. It encodes CATSRTPSGGEKLFF.

This clone has just one count. The V call is TRBV5-3, the J call TRBJ1-1; 7 bases align to TRBD1. TRBV5-3 is classed as an ORF, of uncertain function. The trim removed 4 bases at V and 2 bases at J, leaving 5 bases unmatched. CDR3 length: 14 amino acids. CDR3 bases: TGTGCCAGAAGCCCGGGACAGCTAAACACTGAAGCTTTCTTT. Its translation is CARSPGQLNTEAFF.

The V gene is TRBV11-2, the J gene TRBJ1-1; D remains ambiguous. The germline V and J ends were trimmed by 2 bases and 2 bases, with 9 bases remaining between them. The CDR3 is 14 amino acids. Germline values: CDR1 SGHAT, CDR2 FQNNGV. The CDR3 reads CASSLPTQNTEAFF. The CDR3, as DNA: TGTGCCAGCAGCTTACCTACACAAAACACTGAAGCTTTCTTT. Together with reference TRBV11-2 and TRBJ1-1, the CDR3 gives the full variable domain: EAGVAQSPRYKIIEKRQSVAFWCNPISGHATLYWYQQILGQGPKLLIQFQNNGVVDDSQLPKDRFSAERLKGVDSTLKIQPAKLEDSAVYLCASSLPTQNTEAFFGQGTRLTVV.

V is TRBV5-1 and J is TRBJ2-5; possible D gene TRBD2, 7 bases. The CDR3 has 15 amino acids. The germline gives CDR1 SGHRS, CDR2 YFSETQ. V lost 5 bases and J 4 bases, leaving 18 bases between the germline ends. CDR3 loop: CASRSIWGGGETQYF. In nucleotides, the CDR3 is TGCGCCAGCAGGTCGATCTGGGGAGGGGGAGAGACCCAGTACTTC.

CDR3 in amino acids: CASSLASGTSGSYEQYF. The CDR3 coding sequence is TGTGCCAGCAGCTTAGCGTCGGGGACTAGCGGGAGTTACGAGCAGTACTTC. The rearrangement joins TRBV7-8 to TRBJ2-7; 14 positions agree with TRBD2. Germline V gene sequence: CDR1 SGHVS, CDR2 FQNEAQ. This CDR3 spans 17 amino acids. V dropped 0 bases and J dropped 4; count of bases not matched to a gene: 5.

J is TRBJ2-1 and V is TRBV20-1; no firm D call. Trimming shortened V by 3 bases and J by 6 bases, and 12 bases separated the two germline ends. This CDR3 is 13 amino acids long. Germline CDR1 is DFQATT and CDR2 is SNEGSKA (reference sequence). Here the CDR3 reads CSASGPEGNEQFF. In DNA, the CDR3 is TGCAGTGCTAGTGGACCCGAAGGCAATGAGCAGTTCTTC.

The V gene is TRBV5-1, the J gene TRBJ2-5; 10 nucleotides agree with TRBD2. After removal of 0 bases from V and 2 bases from J, the junction contained 7 bases not matched to a gene. This CDR3 region has 17 residues. CDR1 is SGHRS, CDR2 YFSETQ, per germline. The CDR3 DNA sequence: TGCGCCAGCAGCTTGGTCCCCGGTAGCGGGAGGCAAGAGACCCAGTACTTC. It codes for CASSLVPGSGRQETQYF.

This chain uses TRBV12-3 or TRBV12-4 with TRBJ1-1; D ambiguous. This CDR3 is 12 amino acids long. The V end was cut by 5 bases, the J end by 0 bases, with 4 bases between. CDR3 sequence reads: CASSQVNTEAFF. CDR3 nucleotides: TGTGCCAGCAGTCAAGTGAACACTGAAGCTTTCTTT.

CDR3 residues: CAIRGLGQGDGYTF. CDR3 in DNA: TGTGCCATCAGGGGCCTTGGACAAGGGGATGGCTACACCTTC. V is TRBV10-3 and J is TRBJ1-2; TRBD1 is a possible D gene (5 bases). Germline V lookup: CDR1 ENHRY, CDR2 SYGVKD. The length of the CDR3 is 14 residues. Trimming took 6 bases from V and 6 from J, leaving 17 bases between them.

In its sample, this clone was seen once. This rearrangement joins TRBV6-5 to TRBJ2-1; maybe TRBD1 (6 bases). The CDR3 loop spans 11 amino acids. Germline V gives CDR1 MNHEY, CDR2 SVGAGI. CDR3 DNA sequence: TGTGTTAGTAAGGGGGTCAATGAGCAGTTCTTC. Amino acid sequence: CVSKGVNEQFF.

J is TRBJ2-3 and V is TRBV11-3; weak D call: TRBD2 (6 bases). Germline V gives CDR1 SGHNT, CDR2 YENEEA. V shed 6 bases and J shed 2 bases, with 12 bases lying between them. CDR3 length: 14 residues. The CDR3 coding sequence is TGTGCCAGCAGACCGGGGGAAATCACAGATACGCAGTATTTT. Translation: CASRPGEITDTQYF.

The V call is TRBV30, the J call TRBJ1-6, with D maybe TRBD1 (5 bases). This CDR3 is built from 13 residues. Germline V gene lookup returns CDR1 GTSNPN and CDR2 SVGIG (reference sequence). Trimming removed 1 base from V and 7 bases from J, with 8 bases in between. The chain's CDR3 is CAWSAAGNSPLHF. CDR3 sequence (DNA): TGTGCCTGGAGTGCCGCAGGGAATTCACCCCTCCACTTT.

Here the CDR3 reads CASSYWGDQPQHF. CDR3 nucleotide sequence: TGTGCCAGCAGTTACTGGGGAGATCAGCCCCAGCATTTT. The chain has TRBV6-2 or TRBV6-3 and TRBJ1-5; D is unresolved. Germline loops: CDR1 MNHEY, CDR2 SVGEGT. CDR3 length equals 13 residues. Trimming took 1 base from V and 5 from J, leaving 6 bases between them.

As concerns this clone: One end of the junction fails to match germline, which may point to a read error. V usage is TRBV3-1 (or the pseudogene TRBV3-2) and J usage is TRBJ2-1; D unclear. Germline values: CDR1 LGHDT, CDR2 YNNKEL (reference sequence). The CDR3 has 15 amino acids. The CDR3 nucleotides are TGTGCCAGCAGCCAAGATCTGTGGGGTATTGCTGAGCAGCTCTTC. Its protein is CASSQDLWGIAEQLF.

This clone was recorded only once. The chain is built from TRBV4-2 and TRBJ1-2; 7 bases are a match to TRBD1. V trimming: 3 bases; J trimming: 3 bases; junction bases outside the gene matches: 7. The CDR3 sequence is 15 residues long. Germline-derived CDR1 and CDR2 are LGHNA and YNFKEQ. The chain's CDR3 is CASSQDDRVDYGYTF. CDR3 DNA sequence: TGTGCCAGCAGCCAGGATGACAGGGTTGACTATGGCTACACCTTC.

This chain uses TRBV6-2 or TRBV6-3 with TRBJ2-5; 12 bases map to TRBD2. CDR1 and CDR2 from the germline V gene are MNHEY and SVGEGT. The junction had 9 bases not matched to a gene; V was cut back by 2 bases and J by 5 bases. This CDR3 region has 17 residues. CDR3: CASSYIPSGRAGETQYF. CDR3 nucleotide sequence: TGTGCCAGCAGTTACATCCCTAGCGGGAGGGCCGGGGAGACCCAGTACTTC.

This chain uses TRBV24-1 with TRBJ2-3; TRBD1 agrees at 7 bases. In germline, CDR1 is KGHDR, CDR2 SFDVKD. Trimming took 6 bases from V and 1 from J; bases not matched to a gene: 12. There are 17 residues in the CDR3. CDR3 sequence: CATSPPIRGSGTDTQYF. DNA for the CDR3: TGTGCCACCAGTCCCCCAATCAGGGGGAGTGGCACAGATACGCAGTATTTT.

This chain uses TRBV6-1 with TRBJ2-1, with D perhaps given as TRBD1 or TRBD2 (6 bases each). The germline V gene has CDR1 MNHNS and CDR2 SASEGT. Trimming removed 3 bases at V and 6 bases at J, with 27 bases between. There are 19 residues in the CDR3. The CDR3 DNA sequence: TGTGCCAGCAGTGAGAGGGGGGCCCTTGGACAGTCTTTGGGCAATGAGCAGTTCTTC. It specifies CASSERGALGQSLGNEQFF.